The 9 T cell receptor beta chains below come from one sample, sequenced in a study of cytomegalovirus exposure and HLA in healthy donors. Primers for the PCR totalled 60 Vbeta and 13 Jbeta. The assay was immunoSEQ multiplex PCR, and TCRdb's table has in-frame clones only and misses some. The table records about 170,000 clones, 76% of them present only once. Sample: PBMCs. The source is a female donor in good health and CMV-seronegative.

The rearrangement joins TRBV5-1 to TRBJ2-7, with 10 positions matching TRBD1. CDR1 and CDR2 from the germline V gene are SGHRS and YFSETQ. The CDR3 runs to 17 residues. The trim removed 2 bases at V and 1 base at J, leaving 9 bases unmatched. CDR3 sequence: CASSFPGQGPRSYEQYF. CDR3 sequence (DNA): TGCGCCAGCAGCTTCCCGGGACAGGGGCCGCGGTCCTACGAGCAGTACTTC.

The chain is built from TRBV2 and TRBJ2-1, with 11 bases that match TRBD2. The trim removed 6 bases at V and 7 bases at J, leaving 8 bases unmatched. The CDR3 spans 15 residues. Per the germline V gene, CDR1 is SNHLY and CDR2 is FYNNEI. DNA for the CDR3: TGTGCCAGCAGAAAACTAGCGGGAGTCCAAAATGAGCAGTTCTTC. Its translation is CASRKLAGVQNEQFF.

The V gene is TRBV28, the J gene TRBJ2-1, with 8 positions matching TRBD2. The CDR3 sequence is 16 residues long. Trimming cost V 4 bases and J 4 bases; bases outside gene matches: 9. Germline CDR1 is MDHEN and CDR2 is SYDVKM. In nucleotides, the CDR3 is TGTGCCAGCAGTTCCACCCCCAGCGGGGGATACAATGAGCAGTTCTTC. Its translation is CASSSTPSGGYNEQFF. The full variable domain, its missing parts supplied by reference TRBV28 and TRBJ2-1, is DVKVTQSSRYLVKRTGEKVFLECVQDMDHENMFWYRQDPGLGLRLIYFSYDVKMKEKGDIPEGYSVSREKKERFSLILESASTNQTSMYLCASSSTPSGGYNEQFFGPGTRLTVL.

The chain recombines TRBV6-1 with TRBJ1-2; D is unresolved. Germline values: CDR1 MNHNS, CDR2 SASEGT. The V and J ends lost 2 bases and 2 bases respectively, with 6 bases between them. The CDR3 contains 13 residues. The chain's CDR3 is CASSESVNYGYTF. CDR3 sequence (DNA): TGTGCCAGCAGTGAATCCGTAAACTATGGCTACACCTTC.

This rearrangement joins TRBV5-4 to TRBJ2-3, with a tentative D call TRBD1 (5 bases). Germline V CDR1 and CDR2: SGHNT, YYREEE (reference sequence). The CDR3 length is 16 residues. V lost 0 bases and J lost 1, with 12 bases in between. CDR3 protein: CASSLGLGLGTDTQYF. In DNA form, the CDR3 reads TGTGCCAGCAGCTTGGGATTGGGGCTAGGCACAGATACGCAGTATTTT.

CDR3 nucleotides: TGTGCCAGCAGCTTAGAGGGGAGGGTCACTGAAGCTTTCTTT. It encodes CASSLEGRVTEAFF. The V and J genes are TRBV7-9 and TRBJ1-1, with TRBD1 as a possible D gene (5 bases). This CDR3 region has 14 residues. Germline values: CDR1 SEHNR, CDR2 FQNEAQ (reference sequence). Deletions cut 1 base from V and 4 bases from J, with 10 bases between. Using reference TRBV7-9 and TRBJ1-1 for the parts outside the CDR3, the full variable domain is DTGVSQNPRHKITKRGQNVTFRCDPISEHNRLYWYRQTLGQGPEFLTYFQNEAQLEKSRLLSDRFSAERPKGSFSTLEIQRTEQGDSAMYLCASSLEGRVTEAFFGQGTRLTVV.

This chain connects TRBV28 to TRBJ1-2; D possibly corresponds to TRBD1 (5 bases). The V gene lost 4 bases and the J gene lost 10 bases, with 22 bases spanning the gap. The germline CDR1 and CDR2 sequences are MDHEN and SYDVKM. CDR3 size: 15 residues. The CDR3 DNA reads TGTGCCAGCAGTTCTACGGGACTTCCAAAGCGTGCCTACACCTTC. Translated, it gives CASSSTGLPKRAYTF.

This chain connects TRBV7-3 to TRBJ1-2; 9 bases are shared with TRBD1. V shed 3 bases and J 8 bases; nucleotides not matched to a gene: 13. The CDR3 is 16 amino acids. Germline-derived CDR1 and CDR2 are SGHTA and FQGTGA. For the CDR3, the DNA is TGTGCCAGCAGCTTGAAAGCCGATAGGACAGGGGACGGCTACACCTTC. It yields the protein CASSLKADRTGDGYTF.

J is TRBJ2-7 and V is TRBV4-1; D might be TRBD1 (6 bases). This CDR3 has 15 amino acids. Trimming took off 4 bases at V and 0 bases at J, with 13 bases between the two ends. Germline values: CDR1 MGHRA, CDR2 YSYEKL. CDR3 in DNA: TGCGCCAGCAGCCGAGACTTGGACAGCTCCTACGAGCAGTACTTC. Amino acid sequence: CASSRDLDSSYEQYF.